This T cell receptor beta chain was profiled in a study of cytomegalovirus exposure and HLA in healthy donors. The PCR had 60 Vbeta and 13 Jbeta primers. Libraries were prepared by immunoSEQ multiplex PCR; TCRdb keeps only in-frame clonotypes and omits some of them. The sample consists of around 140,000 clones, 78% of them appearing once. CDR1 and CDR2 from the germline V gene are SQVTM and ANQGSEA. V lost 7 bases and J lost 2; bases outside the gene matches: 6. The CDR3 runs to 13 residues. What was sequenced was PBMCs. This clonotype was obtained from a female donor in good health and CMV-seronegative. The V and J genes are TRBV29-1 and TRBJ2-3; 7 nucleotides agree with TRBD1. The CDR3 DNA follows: TGCAGCGCCGAGGACAGGTTCACAGATACGCAGTATTTT. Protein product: CSAEDRFTDTQYF.